This passage covers 20 T cell receptor beta chains from one sample sequenced in a study of cytotoxic CD8 clonotypes in ibrutinib-treated CLL. Assay used: immunoSEQ multiplex PCR; TCRdb lists only in-frame clones, some missing. The sample lists over 250,000 clones, roughly four fifths occurring once. The sequencing used PBMCs, collected at disease progression, from a patient treated with ibrutinib. The receptors come from a human donor with chronic lymphocytic leukemia.

This chain connects TRBV21-1 to TRBJ1-3. TRBV21-1 represents a pseudogene. The CDR3 length is 12 residues. In DNA, the CDR3 is TGTGCCAGCAGCAAAGTGGCGTTAACCATATATTTT. This gives the protein CASSKVALTIYF.

The V and J genes are TRBV5-4 and TRBJ2-1; 10 bases fit TRBD2. The germline gives CDR1 SGHNT, CDR2 YYREEE (reference sequence). The length of the CDR3 is 14 residues. With 4 bases clipped from V and 4 bases from J, the junction kept 2 bases outside the gene matches. The CDR3 coding sequence is TGTGCCAGCAGCCCGGGACTAGCGTACAATGAGCAGTTCTTC. It specifies CASSPGLAYNEQFF.

The chain uses TRBV4-1 and TRBJ1-3; weak D call: TRBD1 (6 bases). This CDR3 has 16 residues. Trimming took off 3 bases at V and 0 bases at J, with 12 bases between the two ends. Germline V gene sequence: CDR1 MGHRA, CDR2 YSYEKL. This chain's CDR3 is CASSQGHLNSGNTIYF. In DNA, the CDR3 is TGCGCCAGCAGCCAGGGACACCTCAACTCTGGAAACACCATATATTTT.

The V and J genes are TRBV4-2 and TRBJ2-7; the D is unclear. Looked up from germline, CDR1 is LGHNA and CDR2 is YNFKEQ. Trimming shortened V by 1 base and J by 0 bases, and 10 bases separated the two germline ends. The CDR3 is 15 amino acids. The CDR3 DNA follows: TGTGCCAGCAGCCAAGCCGGCCTGAGCTCCTACGAGCAGTACTTC. This sequence encodes CASSQAGLSSYEQYF.

The gene calls are TRBV15 and TRBJ1-2, with 9 bases matching TRBD1. CDR1 and CDR2 (germline): LNHNV, YYDKDF (reference sequence). The CDR3 consists of 14 residues. Germline trimming cut 5 bases from V and 4 bases from J; bases unmatched to any gene: 5. The CDR3 protein is CATSARDRVYGYTF. The CDR3, as DNA: TGTGCCACCAGCGCCCGGGACAGGGTCTATGGCTACACCTTC.

The V and J genes are TRBV7-3 and TRBJ2-2; perhaps TRBD2 as D (7 bases). V lost 2 bases and J lost 6, with 22 bases in between. Germline CDR1 is SGHTA and CDR2 is FQGTGA. The CDR3 is made up of 18 amino acids. CDR3 coding DNA: TGTGCCAGCAGCTTATTTCGCGGGGGCCTCCTAGGCGCCGGGGAGCTGTTTTTT. Protein product: CASSLFRGGLLGAGELFF.

The rearrangement uses TRBV5-4 and TRBJ1-2; weak D call: TRBD1 (5 bases). The germline V gene encodes CDR1 SGHNT and CDR2 YYREEE (reference sequence). The CDR3 contains 17 residues. The V and J ends lost 0 bases and 4 bases respectively, with 19 bases between them. DNA of the CDR3: TGTGCCAGCAGCTTGGTCGTGTGCCGGGGGTGTAGCTATGGCTACACCTTC. It codes for CASSLVVCRGCSYGYTF.

The sample holds a few counts of this clone. The chain is built from TRBV19 and TRBJ2-7, with 10 bases fitting TRBD2. Germline V gene data show CDR1 as LNHDA and CDR2 as SQIVND (reference sequence). The CDR3 has 17 residues. Trimming took 1 base from V and 7 from J; bases not matched to a gene: 13. In nucleotides, the CDR3 is TGTGCCAGTAGTATAGTGGGCTCAGCGGGAGGGCCGCAGGAGCAGTACTTC. Protein product: CASSIVGSAGGPQEQYF.

The rearrangement uses TRBV7-2 and TRBJ2-3; D unclear. This CDR3 is built from 12 residues. V lost 5 bases, J lost 6 bases, and 9 bases lay in between. Germline V CDR1 and CDR2: SGHTA, FQGNSA. The CDR3 sequence is CASSLNPDTQYF. CDR3 in DNA: TGTGCCAGCAGCCTCAACCCGGATACGCAGTATTTT.

The rearrangement uses TRBV27 and TRBJ2-7, with a possible D match to TRBD1 (5 bases). Trimming removed 7 bases from V and 4 bases from J, with 20 bases in between. This CDR3 spans 15 amino acids. Germline values: CDR1 MNHEY, CDR2 SMNVEV (reference sequence). The DNA for the CDR3 is TGTGCCAGCACTCGTACAGGAGCCTTTCGGTACGAGCAGTACTTC. Protein product: CASTRTGAFRYEQYF.

This rearrangement joins TRBV19 to TRBJ2-7; TRBD1 matches 10 bases. The CDR3 length is 15 residues. Germline V CDR1 and CDR2: LNHDA, SQIVND (reference sequence). V gave up 5 bases and J gave up 5 bases; unmatched junction bases: 9. This CDR3 is CASSPRTGGFNEQYF. In DNA, the CDR3 is TGTGCCAGTAGTCCCAGGACAGGGGGTTTTAACGAGCAGTACTTC.

The J gene is TRBJ2-7, the V gene TRBV7-8; TRBD1 agrees at 10 bases. This CDR3 contains 14 residues. CDR1 SGHVS and CDR2 FQNEAQ come from the germline V gene. The V gene end was trimmed by 5 bases and the J gene end by 3 bases; junction bases not matched to a gene: 4. CDR3 nucleotides: TGTGCCAGCAGCATATGGACAGGGGGCTACGAGCAGTACTTC. Its translation is CASSIWTGGYEQYF.

This clone has a handful of counts. Here the CDR3 reads CASSFQGPPYEQYF. The DNA for the CDR3 is TGTGCCAGCAGCTTCCAGGGCCCCCCCTACGAGCAGTACTTC. The rearrangement uses TRBV11-1 and TRBJ2-7; a weak D match, TRBD1 (5 bases). The CDR3 is made up of 14 amino acids. V was pared by 3 bases and J by 2 bases, with 11 bases between. Germline CDR1 reads SGHAT; CDR2 reads FQDESV (reference sequence).

The rearrangement joins TRBV2 to TRBJ2-3; D is possibly TRBD2 (6 bases). This CDR3 is built from 14 residues. Germline V CDR1 and CDR2: SNHLY, FYNNEI. Trimming removed 6 bases from V and 2 bases from J, with 12 bases in between. The chain's CDR3 is CASRGPGVTDTQYF. The CDR3 DNA sequence: TGTGCCAGCAGGGGCCCGGGGGTCACAGATACGCAGTATTTT.

Of note for this clone: An end of the junction does not agree with germline; a read error may underlie this. The genes are TRBV18 and TRBJ2-2, with D uncertain. Germline V gene data show CDR1 as KGHSH and CDR2 as LQKENI. The CDR3 spans 12 residues. DNA for the CDR3: TGTGCCAGCTCACCGAATACCGGGGAGCTGTTTTTT. Protein: CASSPNTGELFF.

This chain uses TRBV2 with TRBJ1-1; no clear D. V lost 4 bases to trimming and J lost 12 bases, with 9 bases between them. In germline, CDR1 is SNHLY, CDR2 FYNNEI. The CDR3 length is 10 residues. This CDR3 reads CASSADESFF. The CDR3 nucleotides are TGTGCCAGCAGTGCCGATGAGTCTTTCTTT.

This clone was found a few times. V is TRBV4-1 and J is TRBJ1-5; D is possibly TRBD1 (6 bases). The CDR3 length is 13 residues. Germline V CDR1 and CDR2: MGHRA, YSYEKL. Deletions cut 4 bases from V and 5 bases from J, with 9 bases between. As DNA, the CDR3 is TGCGCCAGCAGCCTTACAGGGTATCAGCCCCAGCATTTT. It yields the protein CASSLTGYQPQHF.

This clone has a handful of counts. V gene TRBV2 combines with J gene TRBJ2-7; 10 bases match TRBD2. V was pared by 3 bases and J by 4 bases, with 3 bases of the junction left unmatched. The CDR3 loop spans 14 amino acids. Germline CDR1 is SNHLY and CDR2 is FYNNEI. In DNA form, the CDR3 reads TGTGCCAGCAGTGACATAGCGGGAGGTTACGAGCAGTACTTC. Translated: CASSDIAGGYEQYF.

V and J are TRBV9 and TRBJ2-2, with unresolved D. The CDR3 length is 13 residues. The V and J ends lost 1 base and 4 bases respectively, with 5 bases between them. Germline V CDR1 and CDR2: SGDLS, YYNGEE. CDR3 sequence (DNA): TGTGCCAGCAGCGTAAGCCCCACCGGGGAGCTGTTTTTT. Translated, it gives CASSVSPTGELFF.

J is TRBJ1-2 and V is TRBV4-2; D remains unclear. This CDR3 has 15 amino acids. Deletions cut 0 bases from V and 8 bases from J, with 16 bases between. From germline, CDR1 is LGHNA and CDR2 YNFKEQ. The CDR3 DNA sequence: TGTGCCAGCAGCCAAGAGGGTCCTACTGGGCTAGGCTACACCTTC. Translation: CASSQEGPTGLGYTF.